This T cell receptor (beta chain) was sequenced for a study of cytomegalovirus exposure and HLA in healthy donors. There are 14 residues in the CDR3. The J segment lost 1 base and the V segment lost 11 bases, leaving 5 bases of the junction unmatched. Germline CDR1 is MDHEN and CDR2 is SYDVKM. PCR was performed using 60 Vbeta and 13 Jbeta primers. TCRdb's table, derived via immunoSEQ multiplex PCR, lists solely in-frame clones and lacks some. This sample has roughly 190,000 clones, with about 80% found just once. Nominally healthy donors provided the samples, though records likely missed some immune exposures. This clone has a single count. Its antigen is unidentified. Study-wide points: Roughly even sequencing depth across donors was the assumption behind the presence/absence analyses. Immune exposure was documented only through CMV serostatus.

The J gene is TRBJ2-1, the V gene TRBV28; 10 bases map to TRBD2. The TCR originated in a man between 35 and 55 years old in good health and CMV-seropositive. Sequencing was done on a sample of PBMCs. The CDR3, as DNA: TGTGCCTGCCAGACTAGCGGGTCCTACAATGAGCAGTTCTTC. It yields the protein CACQTSGSYNEQFF.